This entry features one T cell receptor (beta chain) sequence. The specificity of this receptor is unknown. Base qualities are not provided; no much larger clone lies one nucleotide away. The data are from a study of T cell changes during pregnancy in multiple sclerosis (dated by TCRdb to about 2019). Background for the entire study: The study examined how the T cell repertoire changed over the course of pregnancy in women with multiple sclerosis.

The germline V and J ends show losses of 4 bases and 4 bases respectively, and no gene match explains 6 bases of the junction. CDR1 and CDR2, per the germline V gene, are MGHRA and YSYEKL. There are 15 amino acids in the CDR3, from cysteine to phenylalanine inclusive. Only the CDR3 DNA is retained, 45 bases long and in frame from the first base. Libraries were constructed by the immunoSEQ multiplex PCR assay. Here the immuneACCESS table is served through TCRdb, limited to in-frame sequences with V and J called. Missing clones are a known gap in these copies; in checked studies unresolved V genes cover under half, and the rest lacks a known reason. The sample profile shows under 65,000 clones; just under 95% of them were found once. Jointly, the top ten make up approximately 1.5% of the sample.

This sample comprised peripheral blood, obtained in the second trimester of pregnancy. This receptor chain uses TRBV4-1 and TRBJ2-7; TRBD1 agrees with 11 junctional bases. This receptor was obtained from a female donor with multiple sclerosis, enrolled in a pregnancy study. The CDR3 is CASSRGGTGGYEQYF. The DNA reads as follows: TGCGCCAGCAGCCGTGGCGGGACAGGGGGGTACGAGCAGTACTTC.